This T cell receptor beta chain was captured in a study of blood T cells in healthy people across ages. PCR was performed a second time for roughly 7 to 12 cycles using a sample-barcoded 5' primer and a J-beta primer mix. TCRdb reanalysed the 5' RACE reads using MiXCR and keeps one entry per CDR3 protein. The sample has over 1.5 million distinct CDR3 sequences; just under 50% are singletons. Each donor was a healthy Caucasian individual from Russia, aged roughly 6 to 90. This clonotype was sampled from a woman aged 40-49 years in good health. The sample comprised blood.

The chain's CDR3 is CVARSSYEQYF. The CDR3 nucleotides read TGTGTCGCGAGAAGCTCCTACGAGCAGTACTTC. This chain links TRBV27 with TRBJ2-7, with D uncertain. From germline, CDR1 is MNHEY and CDR2 SMNVEV (reference sequence). This CDR3 comprises 11 residues.